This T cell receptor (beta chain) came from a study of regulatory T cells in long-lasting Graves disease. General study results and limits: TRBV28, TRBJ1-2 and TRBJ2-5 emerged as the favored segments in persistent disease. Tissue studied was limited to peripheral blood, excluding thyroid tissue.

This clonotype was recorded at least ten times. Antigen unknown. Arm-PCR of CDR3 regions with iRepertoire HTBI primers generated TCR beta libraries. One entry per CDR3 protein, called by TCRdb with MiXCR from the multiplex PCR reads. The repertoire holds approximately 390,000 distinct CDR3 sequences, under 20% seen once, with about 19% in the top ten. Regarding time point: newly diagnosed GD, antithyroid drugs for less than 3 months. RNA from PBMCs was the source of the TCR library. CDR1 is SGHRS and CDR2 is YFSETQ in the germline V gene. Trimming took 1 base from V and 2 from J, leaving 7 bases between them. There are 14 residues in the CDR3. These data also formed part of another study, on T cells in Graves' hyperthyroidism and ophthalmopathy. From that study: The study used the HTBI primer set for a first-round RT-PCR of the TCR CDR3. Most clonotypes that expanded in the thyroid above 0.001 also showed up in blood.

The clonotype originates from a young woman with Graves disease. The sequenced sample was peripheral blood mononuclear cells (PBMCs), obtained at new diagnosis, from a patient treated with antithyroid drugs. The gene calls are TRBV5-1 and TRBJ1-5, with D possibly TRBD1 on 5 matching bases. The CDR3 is CASSLMGGNQPQHF. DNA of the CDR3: TGCGCCAGCAGCTTGATGGGGGGCAATCAGCCCCAGCATTTT.